The 8 T cell receptor beta chains below all came from one sample that was sequenced in a study of blood T cell repertoires in COVID-19. Some clones are missing from TCRdb's copy, which holds only in-frame ones; the method was immunoSEQ multiplex PCR. The sample consists of roughly 10,000 clones, around 80% of them appearing once. The material sequenced was peripheral blood. Every receptor here comes from a man aged 70 or older with active COVID-19.

V and J are TRBV5-1 and TRBJ1-4, with D perhaps TRBD1 (5 bases). V lost 4 bases and J lost 0, with 10 bases in between. This CDR3 spans 15 amino acids. CDR1 is SGHRS and CDR2 is YFSETQ in the germline V gene. The CDR3 sequence is CASSRQPATNEKLFF. CDR3 DNA sequence: TGCGCCAGCAGCCGACAGCCTGCAACTAATGAAAAACTGTTTTTT.

The CDR3 spells CASSLGGGREQYF. CDR3 in DNA: TGTGCCAGCAGTCTCGGGGGGGGACGGGAGCAGTACTTC. V and J are TRBV28 and TRBJ2-7, with 8 bases lining up with TRBD2. The J segment lost 7 bases and the V segment lost 5 bases, leaving 7 bases of the junction unmatched. The CDR3 spans 13 residues. Germline assignment: CDR1 MDHEN and CDR2 SYDVKM.

The chain couples TRBV18 to TRBJ1-2; D is perhaps TRBD1 (6 bases). Germline values: CDR1 KGHSH, CDR2 LQKENI. The germline V and J ends were trimmed by 4 bases and 2 bases, with 8 bases remaining between them. This CDR3 is built from 13 residues. This chain's CDR3 is CASSQGENYGYTF. For the CDR3, the DNA is TGTGCCAGCTCACAGGGGGAGAACTATGGCTACACCTTC.

The chain recombines TRBV11-3 with TRBJ2-3; D not resolved. V lost 3 bases and J lost 3, with 4 bases in between. Germline V CDR1 and CDR2: SGHNT, YENEEA. CDR3 length equals 12 residues. The CDR3 here is CASSFPTDTQYF. Written as DNA, the CDR3 is TGTGCCAGCAGCTTCCCGACAGATACGCAGTATTTT. Full variable domain (rest looked up from reference TRBV11-3 and TRBJ2-3): EAGVVQSPRYKIIEKKQPVAFWCNPISGHNTLYWYLQNLGQGPELLIRYENEEAVDDSQLPKDRFSAERLKGVDSTLKIQPAELGDSAVYLCASSFPTDTQYFGPGTRLTVL.

This clone was seen just once. V gene TRBV2 combines with J gene TRBJ2-1; 12 bases are shared with TRBD1. CDR1 and CDR2 from the germline V gene are SNHLY and FYNNEI. The CDR3 has 16 amino acids. Trimming cost V 7 bases and J 8 bases; bases outside gene matches: 12. CDR3 nucleotide sequence: TGTGCCAGCATAAGGACGGGGACAGGGGGCGCGTATGAGCAGTTCTTC. Translation: CASIRTGTGGAYEQFF.

As DNA, the CDR3 is TGCGCCAGCAGTGAGCTAGCGGGGTCCCACGAGCAGTACTTC. It codes for CASSELAGSHEQYF. The gene calls are TRBV10-2 and TRBJ2-7; TRBD2 matches 9 bases. The CDR3 runs to 14 residues. The germline V gene encodes CDR1 WSHSY and CDR2 SAAADI. V lost 2 bases and J lost 5; bases outside the gene matches: 4.

The table lists this clone with a few counts. The V gene is TRBV18, the J gene TRBJ2-5; D remains ambiguous. The CDR3 sequence is 14 residues long. V dropped 3 bases and J dropped 1 base, with 9 bases sitting between them. Looked up from germline, CDR1 is KGHSH and CDR2 is LQKENI. The CDR3 sequence is CASSPGNRQETQYF. The CDR3 coding sequence is TGTGCCAGCTCACCGGGCAATCGCCAAGAGACCCAGTACTTC.

This chain links TRBV12-3 or TRBV12-4 with TRBJ2-7, with D perhaps matching TRBD1 (6 bases). V lost 8 bases to trimming and J lost 6 bases, with 17 bases between them. CDR3 size: 13 residues. The CDR3 sequence is CASARQVAREQYF. The CDR3 DNA follows: TGTGCCAGCGCGCGACAGGTAGCTCGCGAGCAGTACTTC.